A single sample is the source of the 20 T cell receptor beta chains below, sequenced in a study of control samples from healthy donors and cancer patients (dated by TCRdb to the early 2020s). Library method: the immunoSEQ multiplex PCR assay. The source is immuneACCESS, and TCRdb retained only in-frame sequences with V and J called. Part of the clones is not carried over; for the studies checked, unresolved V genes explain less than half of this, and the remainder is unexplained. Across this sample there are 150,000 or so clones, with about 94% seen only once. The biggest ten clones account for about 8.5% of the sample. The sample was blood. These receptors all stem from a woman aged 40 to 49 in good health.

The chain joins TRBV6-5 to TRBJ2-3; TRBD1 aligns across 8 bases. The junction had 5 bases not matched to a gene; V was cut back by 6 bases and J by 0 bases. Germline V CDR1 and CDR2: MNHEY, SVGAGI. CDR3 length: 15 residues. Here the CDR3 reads CASRDRDVSTDTQYF. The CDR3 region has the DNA TGTGCCAGCAGGGACAGGGATGTTAGCACAGATACGCAGTATTTT.

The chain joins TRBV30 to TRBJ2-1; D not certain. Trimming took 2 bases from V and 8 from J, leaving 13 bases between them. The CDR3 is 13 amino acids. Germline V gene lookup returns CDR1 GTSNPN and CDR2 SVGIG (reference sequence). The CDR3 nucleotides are TGTGCCTGGAGTATAAGATCTTTGGATGAGCAGTTCTTC. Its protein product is CAWSIRSLDEQFF.

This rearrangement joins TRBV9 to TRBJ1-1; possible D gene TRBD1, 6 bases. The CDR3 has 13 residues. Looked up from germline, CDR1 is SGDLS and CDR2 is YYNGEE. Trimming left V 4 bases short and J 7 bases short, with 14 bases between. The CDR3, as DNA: TGTGCCAGCAGCCCCCAGATGGACAGTGAAGCTTTCTTT. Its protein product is CASSPQMDSEAFF. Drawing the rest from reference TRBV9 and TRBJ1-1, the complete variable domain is DSGVTQTPKHLITATGQRVTLRCSPRSGDLSVYWYQQSLDQGLQFLIQYYNGEERAKGNILERFSAQQFPDLHSELNLSSLELGDSALYFCASSPQMDSEAFFGQGTRLTVV.

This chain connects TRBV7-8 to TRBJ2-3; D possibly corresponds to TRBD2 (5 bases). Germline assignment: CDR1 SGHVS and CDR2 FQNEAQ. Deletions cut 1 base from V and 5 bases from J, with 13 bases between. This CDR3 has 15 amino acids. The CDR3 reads CASSLELAALDTQYF. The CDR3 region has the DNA TGTGCCAGCAGCTTAGAGCTAGCAGCCCTAGATACGCAGTATTTT.

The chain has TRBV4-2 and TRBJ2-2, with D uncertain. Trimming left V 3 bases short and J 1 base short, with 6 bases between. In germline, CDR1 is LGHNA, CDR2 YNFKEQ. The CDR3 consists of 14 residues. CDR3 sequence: CASSQVENTGELFF. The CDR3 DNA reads TGTGCCAGCAGCCAGGTCGAGAACACCGGGGAGCTGTTTTTT.

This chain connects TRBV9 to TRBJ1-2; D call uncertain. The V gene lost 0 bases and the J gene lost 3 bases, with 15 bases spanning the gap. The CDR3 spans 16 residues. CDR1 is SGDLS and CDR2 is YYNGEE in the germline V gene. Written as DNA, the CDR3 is TGTGCCAGCAGCGTAGGGGCTTCGGCGGGTTACTATGGCTACACCTTC. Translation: CASSVGASAGYYGYTF.

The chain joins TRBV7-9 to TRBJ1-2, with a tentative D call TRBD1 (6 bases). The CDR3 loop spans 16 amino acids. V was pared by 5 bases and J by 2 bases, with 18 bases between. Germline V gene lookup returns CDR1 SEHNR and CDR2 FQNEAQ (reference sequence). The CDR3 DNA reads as TGTGCCAGCAGCGCCTATAACCCACAGGGAAACTATGGCTACACCTTC. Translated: CASSAYNPQGNYGYTF.

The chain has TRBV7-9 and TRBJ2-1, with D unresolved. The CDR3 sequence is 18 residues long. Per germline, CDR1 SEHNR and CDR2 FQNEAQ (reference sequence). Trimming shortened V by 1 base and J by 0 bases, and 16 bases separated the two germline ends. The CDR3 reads CASSLGEAGRSSYNEQFF. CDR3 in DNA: TGTGCCAGCAGCTTAGGAGAAGCAGGACGGAGCTCCTACAATGAGCAGTTCTTC.

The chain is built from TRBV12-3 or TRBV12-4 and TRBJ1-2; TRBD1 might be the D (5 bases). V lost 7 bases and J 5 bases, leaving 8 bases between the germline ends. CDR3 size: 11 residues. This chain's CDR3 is CASNGGYGYTF. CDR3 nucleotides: TGTGCCAGCAACGGGGGGTATGGCTACACCTTC.

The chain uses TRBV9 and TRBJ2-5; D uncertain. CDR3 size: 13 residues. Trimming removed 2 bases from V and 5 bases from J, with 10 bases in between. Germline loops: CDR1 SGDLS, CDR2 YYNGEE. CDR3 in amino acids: CASSVHFLETQYF. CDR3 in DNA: TGTGCCAGCAGCGTTCACTTCCTTGAGACCCAGTACTTC.

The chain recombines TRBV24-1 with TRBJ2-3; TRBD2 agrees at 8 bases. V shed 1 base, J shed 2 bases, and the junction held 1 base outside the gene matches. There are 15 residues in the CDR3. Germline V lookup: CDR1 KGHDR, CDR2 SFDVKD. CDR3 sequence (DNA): TGTGCCACCAGTGATTTAGCGGGGGACACAGATACGCAGTATTTT. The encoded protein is CATSDLAGDTDTQYF.

The CDR3 nucleotides are TGTGCCAGCAGACGACAGGGGTCAGGTTCAGATACGCAGTATTTT. Translated, it gives CASRRQGSGSDTQYF. This rearrangement joins TRBV6-5 to TRBJ2-3; 8 nucleotides agree with TRBD1. Germline-derived CDR1 and CDR2 are MNHEY and SVGAGI. The CDR3 extends over 15 amino acids. Germline trimming cut 6 bases from V and 4 bases from J; bases unmatched to any gene: 9.

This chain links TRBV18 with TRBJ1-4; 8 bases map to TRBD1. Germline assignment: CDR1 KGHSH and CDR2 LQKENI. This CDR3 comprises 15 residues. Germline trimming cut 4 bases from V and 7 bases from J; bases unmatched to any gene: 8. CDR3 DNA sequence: TGTGCCAGCTCACAAGGACAGGGTAGTGGTGAAAAACTGTTTTTT. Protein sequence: CASSQGQGSGEKLFF.

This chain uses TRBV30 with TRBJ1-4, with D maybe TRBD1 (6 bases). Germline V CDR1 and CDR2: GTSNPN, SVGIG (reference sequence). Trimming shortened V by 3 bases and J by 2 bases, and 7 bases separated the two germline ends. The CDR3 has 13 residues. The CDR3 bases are TGTGCCTGGAGCCAGGGGACTAATGAAAAACTGTTTTTT. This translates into CAWSQGTNEKLFF.

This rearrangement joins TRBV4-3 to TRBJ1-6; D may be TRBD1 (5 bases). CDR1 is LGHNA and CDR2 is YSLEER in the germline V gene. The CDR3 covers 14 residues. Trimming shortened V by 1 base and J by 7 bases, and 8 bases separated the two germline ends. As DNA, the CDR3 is TGCGCCAGCAGCCAAGGGGGCAGCAATTCACCCCTCCACTTT. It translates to CASSQGGSNSPLHF.

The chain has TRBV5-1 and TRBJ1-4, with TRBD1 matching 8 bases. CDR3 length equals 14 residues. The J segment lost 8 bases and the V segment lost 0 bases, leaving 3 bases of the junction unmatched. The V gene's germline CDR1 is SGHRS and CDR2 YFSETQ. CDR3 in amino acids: CASSLGQGYEKLFF. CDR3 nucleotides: TGCGCCAGCAGCTTGGGACAGGGGTACGAAAAACTGTTTTTT.

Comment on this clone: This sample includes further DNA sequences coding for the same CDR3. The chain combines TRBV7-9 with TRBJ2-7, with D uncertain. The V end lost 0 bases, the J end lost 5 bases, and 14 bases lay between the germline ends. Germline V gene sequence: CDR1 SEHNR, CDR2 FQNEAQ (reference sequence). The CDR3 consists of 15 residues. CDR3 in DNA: TGTGCCAGCAGCTTAGCGAGCCTAGGGCTCCACGAGCAGTACTTC. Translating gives CASSLASLGLHEQYF.

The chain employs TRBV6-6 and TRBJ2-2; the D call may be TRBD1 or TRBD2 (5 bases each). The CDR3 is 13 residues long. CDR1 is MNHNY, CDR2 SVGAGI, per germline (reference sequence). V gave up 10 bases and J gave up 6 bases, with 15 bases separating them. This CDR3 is CAIKSEGPGELFF. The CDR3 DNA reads TGTGCCATCAAGTCCGAGGGGCCCGGGGAGCTGTTTTTT.

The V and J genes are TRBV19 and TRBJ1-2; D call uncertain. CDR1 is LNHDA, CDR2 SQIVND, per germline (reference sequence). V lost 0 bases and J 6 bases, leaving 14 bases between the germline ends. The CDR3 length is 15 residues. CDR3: CASSIDGRSVNGYTF. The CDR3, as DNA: TGTGCCAGTAGTATAGATGGGCGGTCAGTGAATGGCTACACCTTC. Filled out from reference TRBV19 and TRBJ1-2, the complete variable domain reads DGGITQSPKYLFRKEGQNVTLSCEQNLNHDAMYWYRQDPGQGLRLIYYSQIVNDFQKGDIAEGYSVSREKKESFPLTVTSAQKNPTAFYLCASSIDGRSVNGYTFGSGTRLTVV.

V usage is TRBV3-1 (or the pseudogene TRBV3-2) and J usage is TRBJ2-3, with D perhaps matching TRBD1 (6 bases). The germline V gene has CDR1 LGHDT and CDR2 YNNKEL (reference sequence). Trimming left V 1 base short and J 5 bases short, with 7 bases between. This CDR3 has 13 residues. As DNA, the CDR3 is TGTGCCAGCAGCCAAGGCAGGGGAGATACGCAGTATTTT. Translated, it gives CASSQGRGDTQYF.